Here is one T cell receptor beta chain with its context. This sample was included in a study of blood T cell repertoires in COVID-19. At the level of the study: Samples of COVID-19 (acute and convalescent) were obtained from the United States, Italy and Spain.

Methods used by the authors: Reference gene primer amplification gave estimated nucleated cell counts. Method: immunoSEQ multiplex PCR; TCRdb's copy keeps in-frame clones and lacks some. V and J calls and clone size are as listed in that table; D and trimming were resolved from the DNA. The sample yields 450,000 to 600,000 clones, 87% seen once. Germline CDR1 reads SGHRS; CDR2 reads YFSETQ. V gave up 5 bases and J gave up 0 bases; unmatched junction bases: 10. The CDR3 runs to 16 residues. Participant ages covered about 18 to 95 years across some 25 US areas. All recovered Cohort 3 donors got two negative PCRs, got clearance, or saw symptom resolution.

The V gene is TRBV5-1, the J gene TRBJ2-7; 8 bases agree with TRBD1. The TCR comes from a woman between 18 and 29 years old who had recovered from COVID-19. What was sequenced was PBMCs or T cells enriched from blood (not recorded which). The CDR3 loop is CASRMEDRADSYEQYF. Written as DNA, the CDR3 is TGCGCCAGCAGGATGGAGGACAGGGCCGACTCCTACGAGCAGTACTTC.